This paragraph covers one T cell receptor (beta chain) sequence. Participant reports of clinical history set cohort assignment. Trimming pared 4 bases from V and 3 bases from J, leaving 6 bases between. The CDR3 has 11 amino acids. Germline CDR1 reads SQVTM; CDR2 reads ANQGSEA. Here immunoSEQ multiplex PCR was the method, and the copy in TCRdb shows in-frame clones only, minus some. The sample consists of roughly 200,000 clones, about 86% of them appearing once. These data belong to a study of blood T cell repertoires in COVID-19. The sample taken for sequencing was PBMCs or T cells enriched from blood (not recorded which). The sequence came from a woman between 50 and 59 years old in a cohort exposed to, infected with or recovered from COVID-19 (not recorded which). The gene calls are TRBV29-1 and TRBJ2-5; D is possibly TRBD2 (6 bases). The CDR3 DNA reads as TGCAGCGTTGGCGGGGAAGAGACCCAGTACTTC. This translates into CSVGGEETQYF. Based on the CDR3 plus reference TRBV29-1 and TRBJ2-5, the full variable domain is SAVISQKPSRDICQRGTSLTIQCQVDSQVTMMFWYRQQPGQSLTLIATANQGSEATYESGFVIDKFPISRPNLTFSTLTVSNMSPEDSSIYLCSVGGEETQYFGPGTRLLVL.